This is a list of T cell receptor beta chains from one sample in a study of blood T cell repertoires in COVID-19. The data were produced by immunoSEQ multiplex PCR, yet TCRdb's version contains in-frame clones alone and is incomplete. The profile shows roughly 250,000 clones, 80% to 90% of them singletons. Sequences were obtained from PBMCs or T cells enriched from blood (not recorded which). The receptors stem from a young woman who had recovered from COVID-19. The CDR3 runs from the conserved cysteine through the conserved F or W. D genes are given only for firm matches. Some rows have no size entry. The others give once, few or many, or a class for an expanded clone.

>TRBJ2-5|TRBD2|TRBV27|.
TGTGCCAGCAGACTCTTGGGGGGGGGCCAAGAGACCCAGTACTTC
CASRLLGGGQETQYF
>TRBJ1-6|TRBD1|TRBV30|.
TGTGCCTGGCGGGACAGTTCCTATAATTCACCCCTCCACTTT
CAWRDSSYNSPLHF
>TRBJ2-5|.|TRBV27|.
TGTGCCAGCAGTTTTTTGGTAGCTAGAGAGACCCAGTACTTC
CASSFLVARETQYF
>TRBJ1-5|.|TRBV21-1|once
TGTGCCAGCAGCAAGCACCGGGACAGGGAAGTTTCTGGCAATCAGCCCCAGCATTTT
CASSKHRDREVSGNQPQHF
>TRBJ2-1|TRBD2|TRBV5-4|.
TGTGCCAGCAGCTTGTATAACGGGGGGGAGACTTTCTTC
CASSLYNGGETFF
>TRBJ2-3|TRBD2|TRBV5-4|.
TGTGCCAGCAGCTTGGGGGATTTGCGGGGGGTCACAGATACGCAGTATTTT
CASSLGDLRGVTDTQYF
>TRBJ2-7|.|TRBV12-3/TRBV12-4|.
TGTGCCAGCAGGCAGGGGTTATCCTACGAGCAGTACTTC
CASRQGLSYEQYF
>TRBJ1-1|.|TRBV2|.
TGTGCCAGCAGAGGACAGTATAACACTGAAGCTTTCTTT
CASRGQYNTEAFF
>TRBJ2-3|TRBD1|TRBV6-5|.
TGTGCCAGCAGACCCGACAGGGGGGATACGCAGTATTTT
CASRPDRGDTQYF
>TRBJ2-7|TRBD1|TRBV5-1|.
TGCGCCAGCAGCTCGACAGGGGGCTCCTACGAGCAGTACTTC
CASSSTGGSYEQYF
>TRBJ1-1|TRBD1|TRBV3-1/TRBV3-2|.
TGTGCCAGCAGCCAATTCCGGGACAGGGCTACCATGAACACTGAAGCTTTCTTT
CASSQFRDRATMNTEAFF